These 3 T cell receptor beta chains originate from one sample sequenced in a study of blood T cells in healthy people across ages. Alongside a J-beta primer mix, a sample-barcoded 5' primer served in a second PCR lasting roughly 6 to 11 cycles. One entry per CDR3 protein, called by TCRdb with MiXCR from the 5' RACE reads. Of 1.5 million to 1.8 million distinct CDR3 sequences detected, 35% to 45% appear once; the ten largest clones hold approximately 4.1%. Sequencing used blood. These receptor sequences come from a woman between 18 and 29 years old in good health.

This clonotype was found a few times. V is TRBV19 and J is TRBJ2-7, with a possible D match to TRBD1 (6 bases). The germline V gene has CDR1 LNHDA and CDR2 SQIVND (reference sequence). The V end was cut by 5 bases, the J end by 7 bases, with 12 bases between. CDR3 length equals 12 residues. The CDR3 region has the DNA TGTGCCAGTAGTGAGACAGGCAATGAGCAGTACTTC. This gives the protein CASSETGNEQYF.

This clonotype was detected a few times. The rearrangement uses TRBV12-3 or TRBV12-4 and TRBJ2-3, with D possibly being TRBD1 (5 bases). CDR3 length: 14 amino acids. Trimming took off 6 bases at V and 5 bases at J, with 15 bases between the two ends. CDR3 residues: CASSRVGAGDTQYF. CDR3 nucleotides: TGTGCCAGCAGCCGGGTTGGGGCTGGAGATACGCAGTATTTT.

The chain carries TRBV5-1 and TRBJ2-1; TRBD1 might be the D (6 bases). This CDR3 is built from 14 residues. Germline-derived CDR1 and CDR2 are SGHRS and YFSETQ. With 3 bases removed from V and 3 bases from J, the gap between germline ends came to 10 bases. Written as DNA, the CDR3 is TGCGCCAGCAGCTGGGGACAAAACTACAATGAGCAGTTCTTC. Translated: CASSWGQNYNEQFF.